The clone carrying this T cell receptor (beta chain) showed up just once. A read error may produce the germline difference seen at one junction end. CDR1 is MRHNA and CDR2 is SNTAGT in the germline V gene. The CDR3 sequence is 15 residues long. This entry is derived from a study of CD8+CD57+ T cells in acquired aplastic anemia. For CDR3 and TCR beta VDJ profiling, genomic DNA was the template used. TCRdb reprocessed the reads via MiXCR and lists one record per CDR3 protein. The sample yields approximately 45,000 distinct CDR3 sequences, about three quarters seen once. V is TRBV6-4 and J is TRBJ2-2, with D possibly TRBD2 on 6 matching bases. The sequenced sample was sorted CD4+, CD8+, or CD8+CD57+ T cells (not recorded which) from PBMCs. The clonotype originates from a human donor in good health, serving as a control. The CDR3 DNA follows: TGTGCCAGCAGTGAAGGCCCTGCGGCCTCCGGGGGGCTGTTTTTT. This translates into CASSEGPAASGGLFF.